This T cell receptor beta chain is drawn from a study of cytomegalovirus exposure and HLA in healthy donors. Findings and limits, study-wide: Later work found most CMV-associated TCR beta chains apparently HLA-restricted. A link between a missense DCLRE1C variant and TCR beta V- and J-gene trimming emerged from a later analysis.

In the case of this clone: Its antigen remains unknown.

Germline values: CDR1 MDHEN, CDR2 SYDVKM. V was pared by 6 bases and J by 2 bases, with 9 bases of the junction left unmatched. This CDR3 region has 15 residues. Vbeta (60) and Jbeta (13) primers were used in the PCR. Assay used: immunoSEQ multiplex PCR; TCRdb lists only in-frame clones, some missing. Of about 260,000 clones listed, around 65% were seen once; the top ten hold roughly 2.4%. This clonotype was obtained from a female donor in good health and CMV-seronegative. Sequencing used PBMCs. This chain uses TRBV28 with TRBJ2-5; 7 bases align to TRBD2. The CDR3 DNA sequence: TGTGCCAGCAGCACCGCCGGGCGGGGGCAAGAGACCCAGTACTTC. It is translated as CASSTAGRGQETQYF.